This is a list of T cell receptor beta chains from one sample in a study of cytomegalovirus exposure and HLA in healthy donors. Produced via immunoSEQ multiplex PCR; TCRdb's table is partial and in-frame only. The repertoire holds over 70,000 clones, with 78% as singletons. The sequencing input was PBMCs. The origin of the receptors is a male donor in good health and CMV-seropositive. CDR3s leave out the opening cysteine and the closing phenylalanine or tryptophan.

v_gene: TRBV10-3; j_gene: TRBJ1-5; CDR3aa: AISGTGNQPQH
v_gene: TRBV9; j_gene: TRBJ2-2; CDR3aa: ASSVDLIGTSGKKIVTTGELF
v_gene: TRBV18; j_gene: TRBJ2-5; CDR3aa: ASSPLGRGFQETQY
v_gene: TRBV5-1; j_gene: TRBJ2-5; CDR3aa: ASSLAYTGGGEETQY
v_gene: TRBV19; j_gene: TRBJ2-1; CDR3aa: ASSSLAGLQNEQF
v_gene: TRBV6-1; j_gene: .; CDR3aa: ASSGVLAASYEQY
v_gene: TRBV9; j_gene: TRBJ1-2; CDR3aa: ASNPGSTNYGYT
v_gene: TRBV7-9; j_gene: TRBJ2-1; CDR3aa: ASSLLGGGSYNEQF
v_gene: TRBV7-2; j_gene: TRBJ2-7; CDR3aa: ASSLGVGGREQY
v_gene: TRBV30; j_gene: TRBJ1-3; CDR3aa: AWSSTGFSGNTIY
v_gene: TRBV27; j_gene: TRBJ2-7; CDR3aa: ASSARGSKSSYEQY
v_gene: TRBV6-1; j_gene: TRBJ2-7; CDR3aa: ASSKLDVFGEQY
v_gene: TRBV18; j_gene: TRBJ2-1; CDR3aa: ASSQLGLAGGPSGEQF
v_gene: TRBV28; j_gene: TRBJ2-2; CDR3aa: ASSSPGGRGNTGELF
v_gene: TRBV2; j_gene: TRBJ2-3; CDR3aa: ASRTTGADTQY
v_gene: TRBV14; j_gene: TRBJ2-2; CDR3aa: ASRRTGVFVGELF
v_gene: TRBV7-2; j_gene: TRBJ2-1; CDR3aa: ASSLKLAGNEQF
v_gene: TRBV7-2; j_gene: TRBJ2-2; CDR3aa: ASSFAGGSNTGELF
v_gene: TRBV5-4; j_gene: TRBJ1-5; CDR3aa: ASSYTPGDQPQH
v_gene: TRBV11-3; j_gene: TRBJ2-7; CDR3aa: ARTRISHSYEQY
v_gene: TRBV7-7; j_gene: TRBJ2-3; CDR3aa: ASSLILSRPRNSDTQY
v_gene: TRBV7-2; j_gene: TRBJ1-2; CDR3aa: ASSQDRGLNGYT
v_gene: TRBV18; j_gene: TRBJ2-1; CDR3aa: ASSATGTYNEQF
v_gene: TRBV6-1; j_gene: TRBJ1-1; CDR3aa: ASSEAKSLRTEAF
v_gene: TRBV28; j_gene: TRBJ1-1; CDR3aa: ASSPPGHRNTEAF
v_gene: TRBV7-9; j_gene: TRBJ2-7; CDR3aa: ASSWPGLAAEQY